The text below deals with one TCR beta chain. Sequencing used immunoSEQ multiplex PCR; TCRdb keeps in-frame clones, though not all of them. The sample shows under 70,000 clones, 88% of them seen only once. This record comes from a study of blood T cell repertoires in COVID-19. The V segment lost 5 bases and the J segment 2 bases; nucleotides outside the gene matches: 2. This CDR3 region has 13 residues. Looked up from germline, CDR1 is MNHEY and CDR2 is SVGAGI. Sequencing was performed on PBMCs or T cells enriched from blood (not recorded which). The chain employs TRBV6-5 and TRBJ2-5; the match to TRBD2 covers 7 bases. The receptor's source is a woman between 40 and 50 years old who had recovered from COVID-19. CDR3 sequence reads: CASSQLAQETQYF. CDR3 in DNA: TGTGCCAGCAGTCAACTAGCGCAAGAGACCCAGTACTTC.